The 16 T cell receptor beta chains below were found in one sample sequenced in a study of CD8+CD57+ T cells in acquired aplastic anemia. The sequenced patients had an expansion of CD8+CD57+ cells seen by flow cytometry. It was genomic DNA that served as the template for profiling TCR beta VDJ and CDR3. A single record per CDR3 protein comes from TCRdb applying MiXCR to the reads. Of hundreds of thousands of distinct CDR3 sequences in the sample, under 40% were seen once. The sequenced sample consisted of sorted CD4+, CD8+, or CD8+CD57+ T cells (not recorded which) from PBMCs. The receptor source for this set is a human donor with aplastic anemia.

This clonotype occurred many times. The genes are TRBV5-1 and TRBJ2-7; 7 positions agree with TRBD2. The CDR3 is made up of 13 amino acids. In germline, CDR1 is SGHRS, CDR2 YFSETQ. V was clipped by 5 bases and J by 6 bases; unmatched bases: 8. The CDR3 bases are TGCGCCAGCAGTAGGCAGGGAGGGGCCGAGCAGTACTTC. This encodes CASSRQGGAEQYF.

The chain uses TRBV7-2 and TRBJ1-4, with 7 bases identical to TRBD1. From germline, CDR1 is SGHTA and CDR2 FQGNSA. The CDR3 loop spans 14 amino acids. Germline trimming cut 1 base from V and 12 bases from J; bases unmatched to any gene: 8. The CDR3 coding sequence is TGTGCCAGCAGCTTAGACAGGGGCGATGGGCAACTGTTTTTT. Amino acids: CASSLDRGDGQLFF.

The sample holds many counts of this clonotype. The rearrangement links TRBV19 to TRBJ2-5; D is perhaps TRBD1 (5 bases). Germline V gene data show CDR1 as LNHDA and CDR2 as SQIVND (reference sequence). CDR3 length equals 12 residues. V lost 6 bases and J 4 bases, leaving 9 bases between the germline ends. This CDR3 reads CASSQGRETQYF. In DNA, the CDR3 is TGTGCCAGTAGCCAGGGTAGAGAGACCCAGTACTTC.

The V and J genes are TRBV7-3 and TRBJ1-1; possible D gene TRBD1, 5 bases. V was pared by 6 bases and J by 1 base, with 12 bases between. The germline V gene has CDR1 SGHTA and CDR2 FQGTGA. The CDR3 is made up of 14 amino acids. In DNA, the CDR3 is TGTGCCAGCAGTAAGGGACGGACGAACACTGAAGCTTTCTTT. It translates to CASSKGRTNTEAFF.

This clonotype was counted many times. The V gene is TRBV5-8, the J gene TRBJ2-7; no reliable D call. Trimming cost V 3 bases and J 3 bases, with 7 bases left between them. The CDR3 sequence is 12 residues long. In germline, CDR1 is SGHTS, CDR2 YDEGEE. CDR3 nucleotide sequence: TGTGCCAGCAGCTCCGAGAACTACGAGCAGTACTTC. Protein sequence: CASSSENYEQYF.

The chain joins TRBV10-3 to TRBJ1-1, with D tentatively TRBD1 (5 bases). This CDR3 spans 16 amino acids. V gave up 3 bases and J gave up 0 bases, with 14 bases separating them. Germline-derived CDR1 and CDR2 are ENHRY and SYGVKD. For the CDR3, the DNA is TGTGCCATCAGTGACCCAGGTGGGGCTTTGAACACTGAAGCTTTCTTT. Protein product: CAISDPGGALNTEAFF.

The J gene is TRBJ2-3, the V gene TRBV20-1, with a possible D match to TRBD1 (6 bases). V was pared by 2 bases and J by 0 bases, with 9 bases between. CDR1 is DFQATT and CDR2 is SNEGSKA in the germline V gene (reference sequence). The CDR3 extends over 14 amino acids. The CDR3 reads CSARRQGSTDTQYF. The CDR3 coding sequence is TGCAGTGCTAGACGGCAGGGGAGCACAGATACGCAGTATTTT.

This clonotype was observed a handful of times. This chain joins TRBV3-1 and TRBJ2-7; D may be TRBD2 (5 bases). The V and J ends lost 2 bases and 5 bases respectively, with 13 bases between them. CDR1 is LGHDT and CDR2 is YNNKEL in the germline V gene (reference sequence). This CDR3 region has 14 residues. CDR3 in amino acids: CASSQQRHRNEQYF. DNA of the CDR3: TGTGCCAGCAGCCAACAGCGGCACCGGAACGAGCAGTACTTC.

This clonotype was observed at least ten times. V and J are TRBV2 and TRBJ2-7; perhaps TRBD1 as D (5 bases). The CDR3 covers 14 residues. The germline V and J ends were trimmed by 5 bases and 6 bases, with 17 bases remaining between them. From germline, CDR1 is SNHLY and CDR2 FYNNEI. This CDR3 is CASSPRTQATEQYF. The CDR3 bases are TGTGCCAGCAGTCCGAGGACACAGGCTACCGAGCAGTACTTC. The entire variable domain, with the rest obtained from reference TRBV2 and TRBJ2-7, is as follows: EPEVTQTPSHQVTQMGQEVILRCVPISNHLYFYWYRQILGQKVEFLVSFYNNEISEKSEIFDDQFSVERPDGSNFTLKIRSTKLEDSAMYFCASSPRTQATEQYFGPGTRLTVT.

This clonotype was seen many times. The V call is TRBV2, the J call TRBJ1-5; D is undetermined. V lost 1 base and J lost 0, with 7 bases in between. Germline lookup yields CDR1 SNHLY and CDR2 FYNNEI. The CDR3 covers 15 residues. The CDR3 coding sequence is TGTGCCAGCAGTGAAGTGGGGAGTAGCAATCAGCCCCAGCATTTT. It yields the protein CASSEVGSSNQPQHF.

This clonotype was found a few times. The chain is built from TRBV20-1 and TRBJ1-1; D perhaps matches TRBD1 (6 bases). The germline V gene encodes CDR1 DFQATT and CDR2 SNEGSKA (reference sequence). V was cut by 5 bases and J by 5 bases, with 12 bases left in between. This CDR3 spans 12 amino acids. The DNA of the CDR3 is TGCAGTGCTCCACAGGGAGAGACTGAAGCTTTCTTT. It translates to CSAPQGETEAFF.

The chain employs TRBV7-3 and TRBJ2-7, with D perhaps matching TRBD2 (5 bases). This CDR3 has 15 residues. Germline CDR1 and CDR2: SGHTA and FQGTGA. The ends were cut back, 1 base at V and 2 bases at J, with 12 bases in the middle. The DNA of the CDR3 is TGTGCCAGCAGCTTAAACCCGGGATCGCCCTACGAGCAGTACTTC. It encodes CASSLNPGSPYEQYF.

This clonotype has a count of ten or more. The chain links TRBV4-1 to TRBJ1-1; D gene ambiguous. In germline, CDR1 is MGHRA, CDR2 YSYEKL. V dropped 0 bases and J dropped 3 bases, with 8 bases sitting between them. There are 14 residues in the CDR3. CDR3 in DNA: TGCGCCAGCAGCCAAGATGGACGAGACACTGAAGCTTTCTTT. It translates to CASSQDGRDTEAFF.

As concerns this clonotype: A much larger clone lies one base from this, so it may be a read error. The CDR3 does not close with the conserved phenylalanine or tryptophan, likely indicating a read error. The chain joins TRBV20-1 to TRBJ1-1; D not resolved. The V gene's germline CDR1 is DFQATT and CDR2 SNEGSKA (reference sequence). Between the trimmed V and J ends, which lost 2 bases and 1 base, there was a span of 8 bases. The CDR3 has 13 residues. The CDR3 bases are TGCAGTGCTAGACCAGACGAGAACACTGAAGCTTTCCTT. Amino acid sequence: CSARPDENTEAFL.

This clonotype has more than one count but fewer than ten. V is TRBV10-2 and J is TRBJ1-5; the D gene is possibly TRBD1 (5 bases). The CDR3 covers 16 residues. Between the trimmed V and J ends, which lost 5 bases and 4 bases, there was a span of 18 bases. Looked up from germline, CDR1 is WSHSY and CDR2 is SAAADI. The CDR3 loop reads CASSPMLGLTNQPQHF. Written as DNA, the CDR3 is TGCGCCAGCAGTCCCATGTTGGGACTAACTAATCAGCCCCAGCATTTT.

The rearrangement joins TRBV5-5 to TRBJ2-6; D remains unclear. Germline V gene data show CDR1 as SGHKS and CDR2 as YYEKEE (reference sequence). The V end lost 0 bases, the J end lost 0 bases, and 4 bases lay between the germline ends. The CDR3 runs 15 residues. The CDR3 bases are TGTGCCAGCAGCTTGGCTAGCTCTGGGGCCAACGTCCTGACTTTC. The encoded protein is CASSLASSGANVLTF.